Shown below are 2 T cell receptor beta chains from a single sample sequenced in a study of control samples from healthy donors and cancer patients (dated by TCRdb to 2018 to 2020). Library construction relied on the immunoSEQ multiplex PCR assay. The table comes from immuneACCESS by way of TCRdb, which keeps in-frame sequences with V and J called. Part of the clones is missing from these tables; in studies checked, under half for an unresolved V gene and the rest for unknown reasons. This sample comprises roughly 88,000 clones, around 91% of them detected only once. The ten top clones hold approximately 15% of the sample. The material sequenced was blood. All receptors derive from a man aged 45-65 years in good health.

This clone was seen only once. CDR3 residues: CATSRDRQAFF. The CDR3 bases are TGTGCCACCAGCAGAGATAGACAGGCTTTCTTT. The V call is TRBV15, the J call TRBJ1-1; the D gene is possibly TRBD1 (5 bases). The V and J ends lost 0 bases and 11 bases respectively, with 7 bases between them. This CDR3 contains 11 residues. Germline CDR1 is LNHNV and CDR2 is YYDKDF (reference sequence).

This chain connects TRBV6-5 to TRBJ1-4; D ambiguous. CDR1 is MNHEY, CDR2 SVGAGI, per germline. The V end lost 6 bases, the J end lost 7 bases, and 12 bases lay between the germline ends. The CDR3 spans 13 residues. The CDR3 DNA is TGTGCCAGCAGGCGCACACTATCTGAAAAACTGTTTTTT. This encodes CASRRTLSEKLFF.